This T cell receptor beta chain was captured in a study of T cell responses to AZD1222 COVID-19 vaccine. Per germline, CDR1 MDHEN and CDR2 SYDVKM. This CDR3 comprises 12 residues. V was trimmed by 6 bases and J by 0 bases, leaving 5 bases between them. This clone has a single count. The antigen is undetermined. The assay was immunoSEQ multiplex PCR, and TCRdb's table has in-frame clones only and misses some. Of 250,000 to 300,000 clones in the sample, 90% to 95% were seen once. Whole-study findings and limits: Most donors were white British and more were female, and clonal diversity was possibly underestimated.

The clonotype originates from an adult who received the AZD1222 COVID-19 vaccine. Sequenced material: peripheral blood, taken 28 days after the second AZD1222 dose. The chain recombines TRBV28 with TRBJ1-2; D uncertain. The CDR3 nucleotides are TGTGCCAGCAGGGAAGCTAACTATGGCTACACCTTC. This translates into CASREANYGYTF.